Sequencing of this TCR beta chain was carried out in a study of shared clonotypes between healthy human individuals. Sequencing used immunoSEQ multiplex PCR; TCRdb keeps in-frame clones, though not all of them. Found here are millions of clones, 93% of them singletons; the top ten hold under 2%. As defined, naive CD8 cells were CD45RO-negative and positively selected for CCR7, with terminally differentiated effector memory CD45RA+ cells excluded. Turning to this clone: Its antigen is undetermined.

This CDR3 has 14 residues. V was pared by 10 bases and J by 5 bases, with 20 bases between. The germline V gene has CDR1 LNHDA and CDR2 SQIVND (reference sequence). The study's findings and limits: Naive subsets tended to show greater estimated richness than memory subsets.

Sequencing was carried out using naive CD8+ T cells from PBMCs. This TCR came from a man aged 18 to 30 in good health. Some clones in this sample may be carry-over from other donors' samples. The chain links TRBV19 to TRBJ2-5; unclear D gene. The chain's CDR3 is CATKKAQISETQYF. As DNA, the CDR3 is TGTGCCACCAAAAAGGCACAGATATCGGAGACCCAGTACTTC.